This T cell receptor (beta chain) originates from a study of T cell responses to AZD1222 COVID-19 vaccine. Germline V gene sequence: CDR1 MNHEY, CDR2 SMNVEV (reference sequence). CDR3 size: 16 residues. V was clipped by 0 bases and J by 2 bases; unmatched bases: 4. The table came from immunoSEQ multiplex PCR; TCRdb's copy has only in-frame clones and leaves some out. The repertoire holds about 130,000 clones, with roughly 87% as singletons. The TCR originated in an adult in good health. The specimen comprised peripheral blood, sampled on day 0 of MenACWY control vaccination. This chain links TRBV27 with TRBJ2-7; 10 bases agree with TRBD1. Here the CDR3 DNA reads TGTGCCAGCAGTTTATCGACGGGACAGGGGCCCTACGAGCAGTACTTC. It specifies CASSLSTGQGPYEQYF.